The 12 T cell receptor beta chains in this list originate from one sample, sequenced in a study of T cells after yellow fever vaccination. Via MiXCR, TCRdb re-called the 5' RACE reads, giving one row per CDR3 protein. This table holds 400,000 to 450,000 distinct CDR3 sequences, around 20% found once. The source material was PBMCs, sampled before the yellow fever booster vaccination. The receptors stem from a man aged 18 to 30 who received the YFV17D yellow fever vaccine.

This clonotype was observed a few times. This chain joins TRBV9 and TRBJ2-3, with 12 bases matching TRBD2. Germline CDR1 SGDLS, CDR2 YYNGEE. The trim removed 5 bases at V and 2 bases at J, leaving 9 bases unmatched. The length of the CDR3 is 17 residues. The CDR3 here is CASSLGLAGIITDTQYF. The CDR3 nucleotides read TGTGCCAGCAGTCTAGGACTAGCGGGGATAATCACAGATACGCAGTATTTT.

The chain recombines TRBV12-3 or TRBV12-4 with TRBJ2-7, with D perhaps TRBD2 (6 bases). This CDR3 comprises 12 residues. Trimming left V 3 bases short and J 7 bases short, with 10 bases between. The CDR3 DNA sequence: TGTGCCAGCAGTTTTGGGGGAGGAGAGCAGTACGTC. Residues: CASSFGGGEQYV.

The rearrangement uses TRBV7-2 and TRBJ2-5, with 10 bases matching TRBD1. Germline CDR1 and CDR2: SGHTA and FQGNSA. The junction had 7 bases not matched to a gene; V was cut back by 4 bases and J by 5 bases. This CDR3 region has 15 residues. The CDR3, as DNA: TGTGCCAGCAGCTCGAATGGGGGACAGGGGGAGACCCAGTACTTC. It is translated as CASSSNGGQGETQYF.

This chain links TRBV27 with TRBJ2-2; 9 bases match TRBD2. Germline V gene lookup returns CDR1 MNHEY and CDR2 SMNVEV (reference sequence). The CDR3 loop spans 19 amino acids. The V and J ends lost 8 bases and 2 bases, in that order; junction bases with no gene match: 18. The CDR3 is CASLLYGGSGGPNTGELFF. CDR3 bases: TGTGCCAGCCTCCTGTACGGCGGTAGCGGGGGTCCTAACACCGGGGAGCTGTTTTTT.

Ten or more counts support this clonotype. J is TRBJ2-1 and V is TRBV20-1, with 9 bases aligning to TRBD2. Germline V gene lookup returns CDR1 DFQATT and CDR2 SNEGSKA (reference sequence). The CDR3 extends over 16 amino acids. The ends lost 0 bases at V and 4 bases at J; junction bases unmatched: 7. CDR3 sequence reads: CSARDKLAGTYNEQFF. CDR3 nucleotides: TGCAGTGCTAGAGATAAACTAGCGGGTACTTACAATGAGCAGTTCTTC.

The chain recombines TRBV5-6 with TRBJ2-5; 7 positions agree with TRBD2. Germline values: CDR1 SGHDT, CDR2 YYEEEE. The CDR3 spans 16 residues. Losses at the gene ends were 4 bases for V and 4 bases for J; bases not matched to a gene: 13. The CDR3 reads CASSAVERDFRETQYF. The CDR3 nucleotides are TGTGCCAGCAGCGCGGTGGAGCGGGACTTCAGAGAGACCCAGTACTTC.

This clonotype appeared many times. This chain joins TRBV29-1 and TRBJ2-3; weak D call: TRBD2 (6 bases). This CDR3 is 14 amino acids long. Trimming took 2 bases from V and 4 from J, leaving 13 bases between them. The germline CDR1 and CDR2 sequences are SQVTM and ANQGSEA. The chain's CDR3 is CSVEWRGRADTQYF. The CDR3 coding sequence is TGCAGCGTTGAATGGCGGGGTCGCGCAGATACGCAGTATTTT.

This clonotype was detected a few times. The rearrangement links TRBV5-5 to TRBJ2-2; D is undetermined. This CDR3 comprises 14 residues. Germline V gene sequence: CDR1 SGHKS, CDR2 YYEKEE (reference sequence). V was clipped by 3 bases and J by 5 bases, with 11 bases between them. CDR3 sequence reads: CASSSGDATGELFF. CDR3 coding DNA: TGTGCCAGCAGCTCGGGTGATGCTACCGGGGAGCTGTTTTTT.

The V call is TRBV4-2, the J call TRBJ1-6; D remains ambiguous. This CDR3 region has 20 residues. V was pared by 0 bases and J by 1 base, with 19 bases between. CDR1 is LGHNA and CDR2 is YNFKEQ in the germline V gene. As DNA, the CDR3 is TGTGCCAGCAGCCAAGAAAACAGATGGCGGATTGAGTCCTATAATTCACCCCTCCACTTT. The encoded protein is CASSQENRWRIESYNSPLHF.

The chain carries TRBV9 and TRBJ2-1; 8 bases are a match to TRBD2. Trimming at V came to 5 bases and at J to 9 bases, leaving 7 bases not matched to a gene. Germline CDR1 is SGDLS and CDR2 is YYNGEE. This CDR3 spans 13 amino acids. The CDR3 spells CASSMAGGGEQFF. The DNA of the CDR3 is TGTGCCAGCAGTATGGCGGGGGGCGGTGAGCAGTTCTTC.

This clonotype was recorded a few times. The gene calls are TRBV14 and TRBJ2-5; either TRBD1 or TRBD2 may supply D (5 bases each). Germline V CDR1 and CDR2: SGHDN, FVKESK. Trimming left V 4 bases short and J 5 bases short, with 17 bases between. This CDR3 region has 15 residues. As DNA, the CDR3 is TGTGCCAGCAGCCCGGGGCACTCCAACCGGGAGACCCAGTACTTC. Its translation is CASSPGHSNRETQYF. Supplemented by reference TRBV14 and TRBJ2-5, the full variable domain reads EAGVTQFPSHSVIEKGQTVTLRCDPISGHDNLYWYRRVMGKEIKFLLHFVKESKQDESGMPNNRFLAERTGGTYSTLKVQPAELEDSGVYFCASSPGHSNRETQYFGPGTRLLVL.

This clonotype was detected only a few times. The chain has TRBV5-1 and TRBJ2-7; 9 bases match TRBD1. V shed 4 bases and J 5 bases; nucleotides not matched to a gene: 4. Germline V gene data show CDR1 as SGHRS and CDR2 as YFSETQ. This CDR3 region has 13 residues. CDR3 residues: CASSITGGDEQYF. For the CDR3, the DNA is TGCGCCAGCAGCATAACAGGGGGCGACGAGCAGTACTTC.